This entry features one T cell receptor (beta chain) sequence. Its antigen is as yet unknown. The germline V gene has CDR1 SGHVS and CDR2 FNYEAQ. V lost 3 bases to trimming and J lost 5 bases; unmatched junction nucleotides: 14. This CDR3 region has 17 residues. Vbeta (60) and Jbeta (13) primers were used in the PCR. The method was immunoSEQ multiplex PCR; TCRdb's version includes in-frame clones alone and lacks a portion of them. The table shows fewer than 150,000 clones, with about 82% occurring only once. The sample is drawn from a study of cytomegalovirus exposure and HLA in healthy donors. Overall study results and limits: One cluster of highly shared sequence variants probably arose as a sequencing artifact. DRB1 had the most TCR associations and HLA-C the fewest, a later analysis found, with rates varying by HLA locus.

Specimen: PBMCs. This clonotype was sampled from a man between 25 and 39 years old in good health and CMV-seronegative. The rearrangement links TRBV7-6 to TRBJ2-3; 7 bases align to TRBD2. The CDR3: CASSFWGGDGGQDTQYF. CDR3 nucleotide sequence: TGTGCCAGCAGCTTTTGGGGGGGTGATGGAGGTCAAGATACGCAGTATTTT.